The entry below describes one TCR beta chain. Patients in Seattle were enrolled during active infection, then followed longitudinally. This record belongs to a study of blood T cell repertoires in COVID-19. The wider study: Some COVID-19 samples were acute and others convalescent; all came from the United States, Italy and Spain. PBMCs, B-cell-depleted T cells, or T cells provided the cDNA or gDNA that made up the material.

V lost 6 bases to trimming and J lost 2 bases; unmatched junction nucleotides: 6. The CDR3 sequence is 14 residues long. Germline CDR1 and CDR2: LGHNT and FRNRAP. Original handling: The authors estimated nucleated cell counts from reference gene primer amplification. The table came from immunoSEQ multiplex PCR; TCRdb's copy has only in-frame clones and leaves some out. For V, J and clone size, that table is used; D and trimming come from the DNA. The repertoire has approximately 70,000 clones, approximately 91% of them found once; the top ten carry about 2.5%. The sample consisted of peripheral blood. This TCR was sampled from a man in his forties or fifties with COVID-19, enrolled during active disease. The J gene is TRBJ2-5, the V gene TRBV12-5, with 7 bases fitting TRBD2. The CDR3 sequence: CASGVGTTQETQYF. CDR3 nucleotides: TGTGCTAGTGGGGTCGGGACTACGCAAGAGACCCAGTACTTC.